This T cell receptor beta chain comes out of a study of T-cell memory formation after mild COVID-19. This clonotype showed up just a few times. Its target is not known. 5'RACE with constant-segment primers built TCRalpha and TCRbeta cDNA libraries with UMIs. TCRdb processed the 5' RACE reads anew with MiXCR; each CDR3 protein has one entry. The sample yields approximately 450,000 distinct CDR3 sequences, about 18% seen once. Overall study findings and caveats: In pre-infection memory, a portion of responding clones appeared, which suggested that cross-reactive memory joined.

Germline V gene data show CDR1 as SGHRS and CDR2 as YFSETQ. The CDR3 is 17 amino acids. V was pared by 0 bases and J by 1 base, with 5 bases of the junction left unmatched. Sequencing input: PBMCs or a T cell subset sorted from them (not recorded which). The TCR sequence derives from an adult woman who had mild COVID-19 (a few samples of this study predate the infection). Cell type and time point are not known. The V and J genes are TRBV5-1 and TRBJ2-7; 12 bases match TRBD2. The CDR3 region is CASSLEALAGGSYEQYF. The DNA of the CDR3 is TGCGCCAGCAGCTTGGAAGCGCTAGCGGGAGGGTCCTACGAGCAGTACTTC.